The 24 T cell receptor beta chains below come from one sample, sequenced in a study of technical replicates of blood from several donors. Sequencing was performed with immunoSEQ multiplex PCR; in TCRdb, only in-frame clones are kept and a portion is missing. The repertoire holds about 74,000 clones, with over 90% as singletons. Sequenced input: T cells isolated from PBMCs. These TCRs come from a human donor in good health.

The gene calls are TRBV28 and TRBJ1-1, with D unclear. V lost 5 bases and J 4 bases, leaving 14 bases between the germline ends. This CDR3 has 14 residues. The germline CDR1 and CDR2 sequences are MDHEN and SYDVKM. The DNA for the CDR3 is TGTGCCAGCAGTCCGACGCGACACCGCACTGAAGCTTTCTTT. Its translation is CASSPTRHRTEAFF.

This chain links TRBV7-9 with TRBJ2-1; a possible D gene is TRBD2 (6 bases). Between the trimmed V and J ends, which lost 1 base and 6 bases, there was a span of 19 bases. The length of the CDR3 is 17 residues. Germline V CDR1 and CDR2: SEHNR, FQNEAQ (reference sequence). CDR3 in DNA: TGTGCCAGCAGCTTAGTGCCCGGGGGATTCCCTGCCAATGAGCAGTTCTTC. This translates into CASSLVPGGFPANEQFF.

This chain joins TRBV10-3 and TRBJ2-5; the match to TRBD1 covers 9 bases. CDR1 and CDR2 from the germline V gene are ENHRY and SYGVKD. The CDR3 spans 14 residues. V shed 4 bases and J 2 bases; nucleotides not matched to a gene: 2. As DNA, the CDR3 is TGTGCCATCAGTGGCGGGACAGGGCAAGAGACCCAGTACTTC. Translated, it gives CAISGGTGQETQYF.

V is TRBV2 and J is TRBJ2-5, with TRBD2 as a possible D gene (6 bases). V was cut by 4 bases and J by 4 bases, with 19 bases left in between. The germline V gene encodes CDR1 SNHLY and CDR2 FYNNEI. The length of the CDR3 is 16 residues. CDR3: CASSVGGIPVRETQYF. The CDR3 coding sequence is TGTGCCAGCAGTGTCGGCGGGATCCCGGTTCGAGAGACCCAGTACTTC. Drawing the rest from reference TRBV2 and TRBJ2-5, the complete variable domain is EPEVTQTPSHQVTQMGQEVILRCVPISNHLYFYWYRQILGQKVEFLVSFYNNEISEKSEIFDDQFSVERPDGSNFTLKIRSTKLEDSAMYFCASSVGGIPVRETQYFGPGTRLLVL.

The chain carries TRBV29-1 and TRBJ2-2; 10 positions match TRBD1. The germline CDR1 and CDR2 sequences are SQVTM and ANQGSEA. The trim removed 4 bases at V and 2 bases at J, leaving 10 bases unmatched. The CDR3 has 17 residues. The CDR3 DNA reads as TGCAGCGTTGTTTTATTGGGACAGGGGACAAACACCGGGGAGCTGTTTTTT. It translates to CSVVLLGQGTNTGELFF.

This chain joins TRBV19 and TRBJ2-7, with D maybe TRBD2 (5 bases). V lost 8 bases to trimming and J lost 4 bases, with 9 bases between them. The CDR3 sequence is 11 residues long. Germline V gene sequence: CDR1 LNHDA, CDR2 SQIVND (reference sequence). The DNA of the CDR3 is TGTGCCAGTCGGACGGGATACGAGCAGTACTTC. It codes for CASRTGYEQYF.

The V and J genes are TRBV10-3 and TRBJ2-1, with D possibly TRBD2 on 7 matching bases. There are 18 residues in the CDR3. The germline gives CDR1 ENHRY, CDR2 SYGVKD. The V gene lost 0 bases and the J gene lost 4 bases, with 19 bases spanning the gap. The CDR3 DNA sequence: TGTGCCATCAGTGAGTCGACGGCTGGCGGGGGCCTATACAATGAGCAGTTCTTC. It codes for CAISESTAGGGLYNEQFF.

J is TRBJ2-3 and V is TRBV19; the D is unclear. CDR1 LNHDA and CDR2 SQIVND come from the germline V gene (reference sequence). This CDR3 is built from 14 residues. V lost 3 bases and J lost 2, with 9 bases in between. The CDR3 region is CASSIGGYTDTQYF. The CDR3 coding sequence is TGTGCCAGTAGTATCGGCGGATACACAGATACGCAGTATTTT.

The J gene is TRBJ2-7, the V gene TRBV10-1, with 12 bases that match TRBD2. V gave up 6 bases and J gave up 5 bases; unmatched junction bases: 2. Germline lookup yields CDR1 WNHNN and CDR2 SYGVQD (reference sequence). The CDR3 has 13 residues. The CDR3 loop reads CASSWTSGDEQYF. The CDR3 DNA reads as TGCGCCAGCAGCTGGACTAGCGGGGACGAGCAGTACTTC.

This clone was seen only once. The V gene is TRBV30, the J gene TRBJ1-4; TRBD1 aligns across 8 bases. Germline V gene data show CDR1 as GTSNPN and CDR2 as SVGIG (reference sequence). This CDR3 contains 16 residues. The V and J ends lost 3 bases and 2 bases, in that order; junction bases with no gene match: 8. CDR3 coding DNA: TGTGCCTGGAGCCCGGGACAGGTCTTTACTAATGAAAAACTGTTTTTT. It yields the protein CAWSPGQVFTNEKLFF.

The CDR3 protein is CASSLSGAGNTIYF. The CDR3 nucleotides are TGTGCCAGCAGCTTATCAGGGGCCGGAAACACCATATATTTT. This chain connects TRBV7-8 to TRBJ1-3, with D possibly being TRBD1 (6 bases). The CDR3 has 14 amino acids. Germline CDR1 is SGHVS and CDR2 is FQNEAQ. V was trimmed by 2 bases and J by 4 bases, leaving 9 bases between them.

The chain couples TRBV5-5 to TRBJ1-2, with 9 bases identical to TRBD1. The V segment lost 4 bases and the J segment 7 bases; nucleotides outside the gene matches: 14. CDR1 and CDR2 (germline): SGHKS, YYEKEE (reference sequence). There are 16 residues in the CDR3. CDR3 amino acids: CASSRTQPGQGSGYTF. CDR3 coding DNA: TGTGCCAGCAGCCGCACACAACCGGGACAGGGCTCTGGCTACACCTTC.

This chain connects TRBV5-6 to TRBJ2-3; possible D gene TRBD2, 5 bases. The CDR3 contains 15 residues. CDR1 and CDR2 from the germline V gene are SGHDT and YYEEEE. Trimming removed 2 bases from V and 3 bases from J, with 13 bases in between. This CDR3 is CASSFSGVWTDTQYF. CDR3 bases: TGTGCCAGCAGCTTCTCCGGGGTTTGGACAGATACGCAGTATTTT.

The CDR3 reads CASSIQGGTDTQYF. The DNA of the CDR3 is TGTGCCAGTAGTATTCAGGGGGGCACAGATACGCAGTATTTT. The gene calls are TRBV19 and TRBJ2-3; 7 bases map to TRBD1. The CDR3 is 14 amino acids. CDR1 and CDR2 (germline): LNHDA, SQIVND (reference sequence). V shed 3 bases and J 1 base; nucleotides not matched to a gene: 1.

Only one count was recorded for this clone. V gene TRBV7-9 combines with J gene TRBJ2-7; 7 bases agree with TRBD1. V lost 5 bases to trimming and J lost 3 bases; unmatched junction nucleotides: 19. The germline CDR1 and CDR2 sequences are SEHNR and FQNEAQ (reference sequence). The CDR3 spans 18 residues. CDR3 amino acids: CASSPITFLRQGLYEQYF. The DNA of the CDR3 is TGTGCCAGCAGCCCGATAACGTTCTTGCGACAGGGCCTCTACGAGCAGTACTTC.

The V call is TRBV11-2, the J call TRBJ2-3; a possible D gene is TRBD2 (5 bases). Looked up from germline, CDR1 is SGHAT and CDR2 is FQNNGV. The CDR3 is 12 residues long. V gave up 3 bases and J gave up 6 bases, with 7 bases separating them. The CDR3 loop is CASSFGEDTQYF. CDR3 coding DNA: TGTGCCAGCAGCTTTGGGGAGGATACGCAGTATTTT.

The chain uses TRBV10-2 and TRBJ2-5, with D possibly being TRBD2 (6 bases). CDR1 WSHSY and CDR2 SAAADI come from the germline V gene. Trimming stripped 6 bases from V and 7 bases from J, with 12 bases between. The CDR3 has 12 residues. For the CDR3, the DNA is TGCGCCAGCAGGGCGGGACTGGGGACCCAGTACTTC. Translating it yields CASRAGLGTQYF.

The rearrangement links TRBV6-5 to TRBJ2-3, with D possibly being TRBD2 (6 bases). Trimming removed 2 bases at V and 9 bases at J, with 12 bases between. Germline CDR1 reads MNHEY; CDR2 reads SVGAGI. There are 13 residues in the CDR3. CDR3 sequence: CASSYRAEGTQYF. The CDR3 region has the DNA TGTGCCAGCAGTTACCGGGCGGAGGGGACGCAGTATTTT.

The gene calls are TRBV5-4 and TRBJ2-3; TRBD2 is a possible D gene (5 bases). CDR3 length equals 14 residues. V was cut by 2 bases and J by 9 bases, with 16 bases left in between. The germline CDR1 and CDR2 sequences are SGHNT and YYREEE (reference sequence). The CDR3 nucleotides read TGTGCCAGCAGCTTCGGAGCGGACGGAGACACGCAGTATTTT. It yields the protein CASSFGADGDTQYF.

This CDR3 is CASSEALTVDTQYF. The CDR3 nucleotides are TGTGCCAGCAGTGAAGCCTTGACAGTGGATACGCAGTATTTT. The V and J genes are TRBV2 and TRBJ2-3, with D perhaps matching TRBD1 (5 bases). The V gene lost 0 bases and the J gene lost 6 bases, with 10 bases spanning the gap. CDR1 and CDR2 from the germline V gene are SNHLY and FYNNEI. This CDR3 spans 14 amino acids.

This clone turned up a few times. The V and J genes are TRBV7-3 and TRBJ1-1; 7 bases fit TRBD1. This CDR3 has 15 residues. Germline loops: CDR1 SGHTA, CDR2 FQGTGA. V shed 2 bases, J shed 1 base, and the junction held 4 bases outside the gene matches. The DNA for the CDR3 is TGTGCCAGCAGCTTAGTTGGGACAGCGAACACTGAAGCTTTCTTT. Translated, it gives CASSLVGTANTEAFF.

The V and J genes are TRBV5-1 and TRBJ2-5, with 12 bases matching TRBD2. Trimming at V came to 4 bases and at J to 5 bases, leaving 9 bases not matched to a gene. The CDR3 runs 16 residues. Germline CDR1 is SGHRS and CDR2 is YFSETQ. CDR3 DNA sequence: TGCGCCAGCAGCCAGGGACTAGCGGGCGCAGGCGAGACCCAGTACTTC. It encodes CASSQGLAGAGETQYF. Full variable domain (outside the CDR3, taken from reference TRBV5-1 and TRBJ2-5): KAGVTQTPRYLIKTRGQQVTLSCSPISGHRSVSWYQQTPGQGLQFLFEYFSETQRNKGNFPGRFSGRQFSNSRSEMNVSTLELGDSALYLCASSQGLAGAGETQYFGPGTRLLVL.

The V gene is TRBV29-1, the J gene TRBJ2-5; D is perhaps TRBD2 (5 bases). V was clipped by 7 bases and J by 5 bases, with 17 bases between them. CDR1 is SQVTM and CDR2 is ANQGSEA in the germline V gene. CDR3 size: 13 residues. CDR3 residues: CSAGSEPGETQYF. CDR3 nucleotides: TGCAGCGCGGGCTCTGAGCCGGGGGAGACCCAGTACTTC.

The rearrangement joins TRBV6-1 to TRBJ1-5, with D maybe TRBD1 (6 bases). The V and J ends lost 8 bases and 2 bases respectively, with 10 bases between them. Germline loops: CDR1 MNHNS, CDR2 SASEGT. The CDR3 loop spans 13 amino acids. Written as DNA, the CDR3 is TGTGCCAGCCTTGGACAGCGCAATCAGCCCCAGCATTTT. Its protein product is CASLGQRNQPQHF.